These 2 T cell receptor beta chains were all obtained from the same sample, sequenced in a study of identifying expanded T cells in peripheral blood. Sequencing used immunoSEQ multiplex PCR; TCRdb keeps in-frame clones, though not all of them. The profile shows around 120,000 clones, 75% to 90% of them singletons. Material for sequencing was blood. The receptor set was obtained from a person between 18 and 75 years old in good health.

The V call is TRBV19, the J call TRBJ1-1; the D gene is possibly TRBD1 (5 bases). V was shortened by 10 bases and J by 7 bases, with 22 bases between the two germline ends. The CDR3 runs to 14 residues. The germline V gene encodes CDR1 LNHDA and CDR2 SQIVND (reference sequence). The CDR3 DNA reads as TGTGCCACCAGATCCCTTGTGGGGCAGGGTGAAGCTTTCTTT. It is translated as CATRSLVGQGEAFF.

The J gene is TRBJ2-3, the V gene TRBV27; D not certain. Germline loops: CDR1 MNHEY, CDR2 SMNVEV (reference sequence). CDR3 length: 16 residues. The V and J ends lost 5 bases and 1 base respectively, with 16 bases between them. CDR3 DNA: TGTGCCAGCAGTCTCTCCCCAGGTGGCGGCACAGATACGCAGTATTTT. Amino acids: CASSLSPGGGTDTQYF.